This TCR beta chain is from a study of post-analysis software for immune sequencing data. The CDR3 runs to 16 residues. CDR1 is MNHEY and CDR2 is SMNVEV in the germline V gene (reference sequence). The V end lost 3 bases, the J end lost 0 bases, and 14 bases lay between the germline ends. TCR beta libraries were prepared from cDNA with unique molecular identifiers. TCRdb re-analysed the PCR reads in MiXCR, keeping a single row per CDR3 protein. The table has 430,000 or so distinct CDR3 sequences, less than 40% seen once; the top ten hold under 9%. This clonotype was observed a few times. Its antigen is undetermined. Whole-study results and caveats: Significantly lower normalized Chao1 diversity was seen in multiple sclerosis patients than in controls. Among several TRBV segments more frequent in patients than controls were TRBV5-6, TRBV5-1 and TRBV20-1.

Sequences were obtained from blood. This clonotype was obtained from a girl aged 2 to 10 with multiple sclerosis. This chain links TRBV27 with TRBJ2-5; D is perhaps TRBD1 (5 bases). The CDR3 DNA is TGTGCCAGCAGTTTTGCCCCTCCAGGGTACCAAGAGACCCAGTACTTC. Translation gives CASSFAPPGYQETQYF.